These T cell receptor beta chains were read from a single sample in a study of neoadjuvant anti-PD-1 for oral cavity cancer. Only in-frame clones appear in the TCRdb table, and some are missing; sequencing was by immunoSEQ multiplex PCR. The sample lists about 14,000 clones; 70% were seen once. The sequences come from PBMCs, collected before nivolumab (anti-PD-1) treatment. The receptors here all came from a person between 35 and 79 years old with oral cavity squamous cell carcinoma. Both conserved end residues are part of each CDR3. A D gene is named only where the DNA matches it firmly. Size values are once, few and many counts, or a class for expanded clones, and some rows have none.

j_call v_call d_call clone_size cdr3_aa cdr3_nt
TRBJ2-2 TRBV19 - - CASSIEQGSTGELFF TGTGCCAGTAGTATAGAACAGGGCTCCACCGGGGAGCTGTTTTTT
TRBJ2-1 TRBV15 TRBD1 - CATSRGDRGNEQFF TGTGCCACCAGCAGAGGAGACAGGGGCAATGAGCAGTTCTTC
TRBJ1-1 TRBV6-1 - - CASSENYGTEAFF TGTGCCAGCAGTGAAAATTACGGCACTGAAGCTTTCTTT
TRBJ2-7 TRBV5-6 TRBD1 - CASSLLTGLEQYF TGTGCCAGCAGCCTACTGACAGGGCTCGAGCAGTACTTC
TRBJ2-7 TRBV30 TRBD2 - CAWSRPGLGIYEQYF TGTGCCTGGAGCAGACCGGGACTAGGGATTTACGAGCAGTACTTC
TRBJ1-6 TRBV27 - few CASRWWQDNSPLHF TGTGCCAGCAGGTGGTGGCAGGATAATTCACCCCTCCACTTT
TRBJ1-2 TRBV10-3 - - CAISESQRIAINYGYTF TGTGCCATCAGTGAGTCACAGCGTATTGCGATTAACTATGGCTACACCTTC
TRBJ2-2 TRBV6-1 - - CASRELNTNTGELFF TGTGCCAGCAGGGAACTAAATACGAACACCGGGGAGCTGTTTTTT
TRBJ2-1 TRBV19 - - CASSIEGGVKVNNEQFF TGTGCCAGTAGTATAGAGGGGGGTGTGAAAGTTAACAATGAGCAGTTCTTC
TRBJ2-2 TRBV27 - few CASRLDRSSTGELFF TGTGCCAGCAGGCTAGACAGGAGCAGTACCGGGGAGCTGTTTTTT
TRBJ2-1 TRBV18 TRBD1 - CASSPGTGSYNEQFF TGTGCCAGCTCTCCCGGGACAGGGAGCTACAATGAGCAGTTCTTC
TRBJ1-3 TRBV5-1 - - CASSPGPSGNTIYF TGCGCCAGCAGCCCAGGTCCCTCTGGAAACACCATATATTTT
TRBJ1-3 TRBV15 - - CATSIGFPSGNTIYF TGTGCCACCAGCATCGGCTTCCCTTCTGGAAACACCATATATTTT
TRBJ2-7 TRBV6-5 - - CASKTGAYEQYF TGTGCCAGCAAAACGGGGGCCTACGAGCAGTACTTC
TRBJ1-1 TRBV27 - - CASSLSVGRGRNTEAFF TGTGCCAGCAGTTTATCGGTGGGCAGGGGAAGAAACACTGAAGCTTTCTTT
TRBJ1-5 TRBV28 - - CASSPPSGSQHF TGTGCCAGCAGCCCCCCTTCCGGGTCCCAGCATTTT
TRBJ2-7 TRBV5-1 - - CASSLVGTGDEQYF TGCGCCAGCAGCTTGGTGGGGACGGGCGACGAGCAGTACTTC
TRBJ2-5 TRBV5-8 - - CASSLRGAVSQETQYF TGTGCCAGCAGCTTGAGAGGGGCCGTTAGTCAAGAGACCCAGTACTTC
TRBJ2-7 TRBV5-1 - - CASSPSAGTYEQYF TGCGCCAGCAGCCCCTCGGCGGGGACCTACGAGCAGTACTTC
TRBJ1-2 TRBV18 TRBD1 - CASSPDRGRTDGYTF TGTGCCAGCTCACCAGACAGGGGGCGAACGGATGGCTACACCTTC
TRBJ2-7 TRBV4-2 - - CASSQDAGGQTYEQYF TGTGCCAGCAGCCAAGACGCTGGGGGCCAGACCTACGAGCAGTACTTC
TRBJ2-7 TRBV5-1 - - CASSSLVKGSGEQYF TGCGCCAGCAGCTCTCTGGTAAAAGGGTCAGGAGAGCAGTACTTC
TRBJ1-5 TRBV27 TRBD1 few CASSSFPPDRGSNQPQHF TGTGCCAGCAGTTCCTTTCCACCTGACAGGGGCAGCAATCAGCCCCAGCATTTT
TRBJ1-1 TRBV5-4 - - CASSLVAVNTEAFF TGTGCCAGCAGCTTGGTGGCAGTGAACACTGAAGCTTTCTTT
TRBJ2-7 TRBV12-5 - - CASGRTVYEQYF TGTGCTAGTGGCCGGACTGTCTACGAGCAGTACTTC
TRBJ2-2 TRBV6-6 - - CASSASWGTGELFF TGTGCCAGCAGTGCTAGCTGGGGGACCGGGGAGCTGTTTTTT
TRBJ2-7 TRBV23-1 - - CASTKPPEGLVYEQYF TGCGCCAGCACCAAACCACCCGAGGGTTTGGTCTACGAGCAGTACTTC
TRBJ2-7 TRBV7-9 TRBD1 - CASSLPDRDPYEQYF TGTGCCAGCAGCTTACCGGACAGGGACCCCTACGAGCAGTACTTC
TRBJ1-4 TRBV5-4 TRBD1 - CASSYRRGRDEKLFF TGTGCCAGCAGCTATCGCAGGGGGCGAGATGAAAAACTGTTTTTT
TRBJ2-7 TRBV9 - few CASSVVLGLEQYF TGTGCCAGCAGCGTAGTTCTGGGGCTCGAGCAGTACTTC
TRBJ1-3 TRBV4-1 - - CASSQEAAISGNTIYF TGCGCCAGCAGCCAAGAGGCGGCCATCTCTGGAAACACCATATATTTT
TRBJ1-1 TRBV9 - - CASSVVGTGEAFF TGTGCCAGCAGCGTAGTAGGAACGGGTGAAGCTTTCTTT
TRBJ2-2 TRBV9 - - CASSRLRGGNTGELFF TGTGCCAGCAGCCGTCTCCGAGGGGGTAACACCGGGGAGCTGTTTTTT